This T cell receptor beta chain stems from a study of CD8 T cells in ankylosing spondylitis. Quantitative 5'-RACE was performed with molecular barcodes, and it yielded the TCR beta libraries. One entry per CDR3 protein results from TCRdb running MiXCR on the 5' RACE reads. This table holds about 340,000 distinct CDR3 sequences, more than 20% found once. In the case of this clonotype: The antigen is undetermined.

Germline V gene sequence: CDR1 SGHTS, CDR2 YDEGEE. The CDR3 sequence is 16 residues long. V lost 4 bases, J lost 0 bases, and 13 bases lay in between. Study-level findings and limits: Certain motif variants had earlier appeared in reactive arthritis synovial fluid and blood.

V is TRBV5-8 and J is TRBJ2-2; D ambiguous. The receptor comes from a male donor with ankylosing spondylitis or in good health (not recorded which). Sequenced material: blood, either unsorted or a sorted T cell fraction (not recorded which). This CDR3 is CASSIPRITNTGELFF. The CDR3, as DNA: TGTGCCAGCAGCATACCTAGGATAACGAACACCGGGGAGCTGTTTTTT. Full variable domain (outside the CDR3, taken from reference TRBV5-8 and TRBJ2-2): EAGVTQSPTHLIKTRGQQATLRCSPISGHTSVYWYQQALGLGLQFLLWYDEGEERNRGNFPPRFSGRQFPNYSSELNVNALELEDSALYLCASSIPRITNTGELFFGEGSRLTVL.